These 32 T cell receptor beta chains came from one sample sequenced in a study of blood T cell repertoires in COVID-19. Here immunoSEQ multiplex PCR was the method, and the copy in TCRdb shows in-frame clones only, minus some. This sample yields tens of thousands of clones, of which 80% to 90% are seen a single time; 6.5% to 8.5% belongs to the top ten. What was sequenced was peripheral blood. The receptors derive from an older woman with active COVID-19.

This chain uses TRBV28 with TRBJ2-4; 9 bases fit TRBD1. After removal of 9 bases from V and 1 base from J, the junction contained 4 bases not matched to a gene. The CDR3 is 14 residues long. The V gene's germline CDR1 is MDHEN and CDR2 SYDVKM. CDR3 bases: TGTGCCAGTTCGGGGACAGGGGCCAAAAACATTCAGTACTTC. Translation: CASSGTGAKNIQYF.

The genes are TRBV2 and TRBJ2-1; 10 positions agree with TRBD2. The CDR3 covers 17 residues. The J segment lost 2 bases and the V segment lost 1 base, leaving 5 bases of the junction unmatched. Germline V gives CDR1 SNHLY, CDR2 FYNNEI. The CDR3 nucleotides are TGTGCCAGCAGTGAAGACTCTAGCGGGGGAGCCTACAATGAGCAGTTCTTC. Its protein is CASSEDSSGGAYNEQFF.

V usage is TRBV29-1 and J usage is TRBJ1-2, with D possibly matching TRBD1 (5 bases). The CDR3 consists of 12 residues. CDR1 and CDR2 (germline): SQVTM, ANQGSEA. The ends were cut back, 6 bases at V and 6 bases at J, with 14 bases in the middle. Here the CDR3 reads CSVGSLRDGYTF. The DNA of the CDR3 is TGCAGCGTGGGTAGTCTCAGGGATGGCTACACCTTC.

In DNA, the CDR3 is TGTGCCAGCAGCGTAGCGGGGACTTCGTACAATGAGCAGTTCTTC. Its translation: CASSVAGTSYNEQFF. The chain couples TRBV9 to TRBJ2-1, with a tentative D call TRBD2 (6 bases). The CDR3 totals 15 residues. V lost 0 bases and J 4 bases, leaving 11 bases between the germline ends. In germline, CDR1 is SGDLS, CDR2 YYNGEE.

The V call is TRBV6-5, the J call TRBJ2-5; TRBD2 matches at 10 bases. After removal of 6 bases from V and 4 bases from J, the junction contained 8 bases not matched to a gene. CDR1 is MNHEY, CDR2 SVGAGI, per germline. CDR3 length: 15 amino acids. CDR3 amino acids: CASSIQAGGGETQYF. Here the CDR3 DNA reads TGTGCCAGCAGCATCCAAGCGGGAGGGGGAGAGACCCAGTACTTC.

The chain carries TRBV28 and TRBJ2-5, with 7 bases aligning to TRBD1. CDR1 and CDR2 (germline): MDHEN, SYDVKM. After removal of 2 bases from V and 7 bases from J, the junction contained 19 bases not matched to a gene. This CDR3 comprises 18 residues. In nucleotides, the CDR3 is TGTGCCAGCAGTTTAGCGTTTGGGACAGTCAAAGTTGAGGGGACCCAGTACTTC. Protein: CASSLAFGTVKVEGTQYF.

The gene calls are TRBV19 and TRBJ2-1; TRBD2 aligns across 13 bases. The CDR3 loop spans 16 amino acids. CDR1 is LNHDA and CDR2 is SQIVND in the germline V gene (reference sequence). The J segment lost 6 bases and the V segment lost 1 base, leaving 3 bases of the junction unmatched. The DNA for the CDR3 is TGTGCCAGTAGTATAGGGACTAGCGGGAGCGGCAATGAGCAGTTCTTC. It is translated as CASSIGTSGSGNEQFF.

This chain joins TRBV24-1 and TRBJ2-3; 9 bases are shared with TRBD2. This CDR3 has 16 amino acids. Germline trimming cut 6 bases from V and 1 base from J; bases unmatched to any gene: 7. CDR1 and CDR2 (germline): KGHDR, SFDVKD. CDR3 region: CATSPGLALGTDTQYF. DNA for the CDR3: TGTGCCACCAGTCCGGGACTAGCATTAGGCACAGATACGCAGTATTTT.

This chain connects TRBV21-1 to TRBJ1-2; the DNA was not used to check the table's D call, TRBD1. TRBV21-1 is recorded as a pseudogene. The CDR3 sequence is 14 residues long. The CDR3 DNA reads as TGTGCCAGCGGAGAACTACCCGACAGCTATGGCTACACCTTC. Translation gives CASGELPDSYGYTF.

The gene calls are TRBV28 and TRBJ1-4; TRBD1 matches at 9 bases. J was trimmed by 8 bases and V by 3 bases; bases with no gene match: 4. Germline V CDR1 and CDR2: MDHEN, SYDVKM. The CDR3 has 14 amino acids. The CDR3 here is CASSLGQGVEKLFF. CDR3 coding DNA: TGTGCCAGCAGTTTGGGACAGGGTGTCGAAAAACTGTTTTTT. The whole variable domain, filled in from reference TRBV28 and TRBJ1-4, reads DVKVTQSSRYLVKRTGEKVFLECVQDMDHENMFWYRQDPGLGLRLIYFSYDVKMKEKGDIPEGYSVSREKKERFSLILESASTNQTSMYLCASSLGQGVEKLFFGSGTQLSVL.

The chain uses TRBV28 and TRBJ2-3, with a tentative D call TRBD1 (5 bases). The ends were cut back, 7 bases at V and 1 base at J, with 15 bases in the middle. The CDR3 spans 15 residues. CDR1 and CDR2 from the germline V gene are MDHEN and SYDVKM. CDR3 DNA: TGTGCCAGCAATCAGGGTACAGTCGGCACAGATACGCAGTATTTT. Its protein product is CASNQGTVGTDTQYF.

This chain uses TRBV30 with TRBJ2-1, with TRBD2 matching 11 bases. V lost 2 bases and J lost 7; bases outside the gene matches: 4. Germline CDR1 reads GTSNPN; CDR2 reads SVGIG (reference sequence). The CDR3 covers 14 residues. CDR3 nucleotide sequence: TGTGCCTGGAGTAGACTAGCGGGAAGGAATGAGCAGTTCTTC. Amino acids: CAWSRLAGRNEQFF.

The chain uses TRBV10-3 and TRBJ1-3, with 8 nucleotides matching TRBD1. Losses at the gene ends were 6 bases for V and 4 bases for J; bases not matched to a gene: 8. The germline CDR1 and CDR2 sequences are ENHRY and SYGVKD. The CDR3 runs 15 residues. CDR3 amino acids: CAIRQGATKGNTIYF. CDR3 nucleotide sequence: TGTGCCATCAGGCAGGGGGCAACGAAGGGAAACACCATATATTTT.

The V gene is TRBV11-1, the J gene TRBJ1-1, with a weak D call TRBD1 (5 bases). With 4 bases removed from V and 4 bases from J, the gap between germline ends came to 19 bases. CDR1 and CDR2 (germline): SGHAT, FQDESV (reference sequence). This CDR3 contains 16 residues. CDR3 nucleotide sequence: TGTGCCAGCAGCTCACTATATAGGGGTGAAGTCACTGAAGCTTTCTTT. This codes for CASSSLYRGEVTEAFF.

The V gene is TRBV4-1, the J gene TRBJ2-1; 14 bases line up with TRBD2. Germline CDR1 MGHRA, CDR2 YSYEKL. CDR3 size: 17 residues. Trimming removed 0 bases from V and 6 bases from J; junction bases left unmatched: 4. The chain's CDR3 is CASSQEGTSGSLNEQFF. CDR3 nucleotide sequence: TGCGCCAGCAGCCAAGAGGGGACTAGCGGGAGTCTCAATGAGCAGTTCTTC.

This chain joins TRBV5-1 and TRBJ2-7; 9 nucleotides align to TRBD2. The ends lost 4 bases at V and 2 bases at J; junction bases unmatched: 16. The CDR3 covers 18 residues. CDR1 and CDR2 (germline): SGHRS, YFSETQ. The CDR3 loop is CASSRDRFSGRITYEQYF. CDR3 in DNA: TGCGCCAGCAGCCGGGATCGTTTTAGCGGGAGAATAACCTACGAGCAGTACTTC.

The V gene is TRBV18, the J gene TRBJ1-5; D not certain. The CDR3 contains 15 residues. Germline loops: CDR1 KGHSH, CDR2 LQKENI. With 1 base removed from V and 3 bases from J, the gap between germline ends came to 10 bases. This chain's CDR3 is CASSPQEQSNQPQHF. CDR3 bases: TGTGCCAGCTCACCACAGGAGCAGTCCAATCAGCCCCAGCATTTT.

This clone was seen a single time. The chain has TRBV3-1 (or the pseudogene TRBV3-2) and TRBJ2-1; no definite D call. This CDR3 contains 15 residues. Germline CDR1 is LGHDT and CDR2 is YNNKEL (reference sequence). V shed 3 bases and J shed 5 bases, with 14 bases lying between them. The DNA for the CDR3 is TGTGCCAGCAGCCATCGGTCTAGACCGGACAATGAGCAGTTCTTC. It yields the protein CASSHRSRPDNEQFF.

V is TRBV19 and J is TRBJ2-7; 8 bases are shared with TRBD2. Germline CDR1 reads LNHDA; CDR2 reads SQIVND (reference sequence). The CDR3 totals 15 residues. Trimming at V came to 4 bases and at J to 5 bases, leaving 10 bases not matched to a gene. The CDR3 region is CASSTSSGRGNEQYF. DNA for the CDR3: TGTGCCAGTAGTACATCCAGCGGGAGAGGGAACGAGCAGTACTTC. The complete variable domain, with remaining parts taken from reference TRBV19 and TRBJ2-7, reads DGGITQSPKYLFRKEGQNVTLSCEQNLNHDAMYWYRQDPGQGLRLIYYSQIVNDFQKGDIAEGYSVSREKKESFPLTVTSAQKNPTAFYLCASSTSSGRGNEQYFGPGTRLTVT.

This chain connects TRBV2 to TRBJ1-2; 7 bases line up with TRBD1. The CDR3 length is 13 residues. V lost 11 bases, J lost 4 bases, and 10 bases stayed unmatched. The germline gives CDR1 SNHLY, CDR2 FYNNEI. CDR3 DNA: TGTGCCGGAAGACAGGGATCGCTCTATGGCTACACCTTC. This translates into CAGRQGSLYGYTF.

This chain uses TRBV10-1 with TRBJ1-2; D may be TRBD1 (5 bases). Germline V gives CDR1 WNHNN, CDR2 SYGVQD (reference sequence). CDR3 length: 16 residues. Trimming pared 3 bases from V and 8 bases from J, leaving 22 bases between. The CDR3 coding sequence is TGCGCCAGCAGTGAATCAGCCGACTGGGGCCTTGGGGGCTACACCTTC. Translating it yields CASSESADWGLGGYTF.

CDR3: CASSRGEGIHEQYF. The CDR3 coding sequence is TGTGCCAGCAGCCGGGGGGAGGGTATACACGAGCAGTACTTC. This chain joins TRBV3-1 (or the pseudogene TRBV3-2) and TRBJ2-7, with 7 bases aligning to TRBD2. The V gene end was trimmed by 4 bases and the J gene end by 5 bases; junction bases not matched to a gene: 8. The CDR3 covers 14 residues. Germline V lookup: CDR1 LGHDT, CDR2 YNNKEL (reference sequence).

J is TRBJ2-5 and V is TRBV9; 14 nucleotides align to TRBD2. Germline CDR1 SGDLS, CDR2 YYNGEE. The V gene end was trimmed by 0 bases and the J gene end by 7 bases; junction bases not matched to a gene: 11. CDR3 length: 18 residues. CDR3 residues: CASSVALGLAGERGTQYF. CDR3 nucleotides: TGTGCCAGCAGCGTAGCTCTGGGACTAGCGGGAGAAAGGGGGACCCAGTACTTC.

The chain has TRBV5-1 and TRBJ1-1, with D possibly matching TRBD1 (6 bases). Germline V gene data show CDR1 as SGHRS and CDR2 as YFSETQ. CDR3 length equals 16 residues. V was clipped by 4 bases and J by 3 bases, with 19 bases between them. CDR3 nucleotide sequence: TGCGCCAGCAGCGACGCCGGGACAATCGTAGACACTGAAGCTTTCTTT. Its protein product is CASSDAGTIVDTEAFF.

V is TRBV28 and J is TRBJ2-7; no clear D. CDR3 length: 15 amino acids. Trimming pared 3 bases from V and 0 bases from J, leaving 12 bases between. Germline values: CDR1 MDHEN, CDR2 SYDVKM. DNA of the CDR3: TGTGCCAGCAGTTTTTCCCGCGGCCACTCCTACGAGCAGTACTTC. It encodes CASSFSRGHSYEQYF.

The chain combines TRBV7-9 with TRBJ2-7, with TRBD2 matching 7 bases. Germline V gives CDR1 SEHNR, CDR2 FQNEAQ (reference sequence). V was clipped by 2 bases and J by 1 base; unmatched bases: 5. The CDR3 length is 15 residues. The CDR3 sequence is CASSLSRLASYEQYF. The CDR3 DNA reads as TGTGCCAGCAGCTTAAGTAGACTAGCTTCCTACGAGCAGTACTTC.

V gene TRBV6-5 combines with J gene TRBJ2-1; TRBD2 is a possible D gene (5 bases). Germline values: CDR1 MNHEY, CDR2 SVGAGI. The CDR3 is 14 amino acids. The germline V and J ends were trimmed by 7 bases and 2 bases, with 12 bases remaining between them. The chain's CDR3 is CASNVGVPYNEQFF. The CDR3, as DNA: TGTGCCAGCAACGTGGGAGTCCCCTACAATGAGCAGTTCTTC.

V is TRBV6-5 and J is TRBJ2-5, with 9 bases matching TRBD2. The ends lost 4 bases at V and 5 bases at J; junction bases unmatched: 8. This CDR3 comprises 15 residues. Germline CDR1 is MNHEY and CDR2 is SVGAGI. CDR3 region: CASSFGGRVGETQYF. DNA of the CDR3: TGTGCCAGCAGTTTCGGCGGGAGGGTTGGTGAGACCCAGTACTTC.

This clone was seen once. The J gene is TRBJ1-1, the V gene TRBV11-3; D gene uncertain. This CDR3 has 13 residues. The germline V and J ends were trimmed by 2 bases and 8 bases, with 12 bases remaining between them. Per germline, CDR1 SGHNT and CDR2 YENEEA. CDR3 in amino acids: CASSLSGTGEAFF. In nucleotides, the CDR3 is TGTGCCAGCAGCTTATCGGGAACCGGGGAAGCTTTCTTT.

The chain recombines TRBV13 with TRBJ1-1; D might be TRBD1 (6 bases). Germline-derived CDR1 and CDR2 are PRHDT and FYEKMQ (reference sequence). The V end lost 6 bases, the J end lost 3 bases, and 8 bases lay between the germline ends. The length of the CDR3 is 12 residues. The CDR3 coding sequence is TGTGCCAGCAGGGGGGGGCACACTGAAGCTTTCTTT. This encodes CASRGGHTEAFF.

Written as DNA, the CDR3 is TGTGCCTGGAGCCCACAGAGGGGGACTGAAGCTTTCTTT. Protein sequence: CAWSPQRGTEAFF. The chain is built from TRBV30 and TRBJ1-1; D might be TRBD1 (6 bases). CDR1 is GTSNPN, CDR2 SVGIG, per germline (reference sequence). V lost 3 bases, J lost 5 bases, and 13 bases lay in between. The CDR3 consists of 13 residues.

The rearrangement links TRBV15 to TRBJ2-7, with 8 bases fitting TRBD2. J gave up 7 bases and V 0 bases, and 2 bases lay outside the gene matches. The CDR3 runs 13 residues. Germline CDR1 LNHNV, CDR2 YYDKDF (reference sequence). CDR3 residues: CATSRDSGGEQYF. The CDR3 DNA is TGTGCCACCAGCAGAGATTCGGGGGGGGAGCAGTACTTC.